These T cell receptor beta chains were read from a single sample in a study of blood T cells in healthy people across ages. A single record per CDR3 protein comes from TCRdb applying MiXCR to the 5' RACE reads. The sample lists 850,000 to 1,300,000 distinct CDR3 sequences; 45% were seen once. Sequenced sample: blood. The receptors originated from a woman aged 60-75 years in good health. The CDR3 runs from the conserved cysteine through the conserved F or W. Each record gives: D gene, J gene, clone size, CDR3 length, V gene, CDR3 protein, CDR3 DNA. The D gene is left open where the match is weak. A row's size may be missing; if present it is once, few, many or a size class.

>NA|TRBJ2-3|few|16|TRBV5-6
CASSPTTGRGEDTQYF
TGTGCCAGCAGCCCTACTACCGGGAGAGGTGAAGATACGCAGTATTTT
>TRBD2|TRBJ2-3|NA|17|TRBV27
CASSPGLAEASTDTQYF
TGTGCCAGCAGTCCCGGACTAGCGGAAGCTAGCACAGATACGCAGTATTTT
>NA|TRBJ2-7|few|13|TRBV6-1
CAIGGALSNEQYF
TGTGCCATCGGCGGAGCCCTTAGCAACGAGCAGTACTTC
>NA|TRBJ2-5|few|16|TRBV20-1
CSASASVLSGLETQYF
TGCAGTGCTAGTGCTAGTGTTTTGAGCGGTTTGGAGACCCAGTACTTC
>TRBD1|TRBJ2-4|NA|14|TRBV2
CASTLTGVKNIQYF
TGTGCCAGCACCCTGACAGGGGTCAAAAACATTCAGTACTTC
>NA|TRBJ2-5|NA|14|TRBV5-1
CASSFYPDQETQYF
TGCGCCAGCAGCTTTTACCCTGACCAAGAGACCCAGTACTTC
>TRBD2|TRBJ2-1|few|16|TRBV20-1
CSARDRGTSGFSEQFF
TGCAGTGCTAGAGATCGGGGGACTAGCGGGTTCAGTGAGCAGTTCTTC
>NA|TRBJ2-3|NA|14|TRBV28
CASSFGDGTHTQYF
TGTGCCAGCAGTTTTGGGGACGGGACCCATACGCAGTATTTT
>NA|TRBJ2-5|NA|15|TRBV20-1
CSASLSPGMQETQYF
TGCAGTGCTAGTCTAAGCCCGGGGATGCAAGAGACCCAGTACTTC
>TRBD2|TRBJ2-1|few|15|TRBV30
CAWRLSGSPNNEQFF
TGTGCCTGGAGACTTAGCGGGAGTCCCAACAATGAGCAGTTCTTC
>TRBD1|TRBJ1-6|once|14|TRBV6-1
CASRAGTDNSPLHF
TGTGCCAGCAGGGCCGGGACAGATAATTCACCCCTCCACTTT
>NA|TRBJ1-2|few|15|TRBV18
CASSPNTGTNYGYTF
TGTGCCAGCTCACCAAATACGGGAACTAACTATGGCTACACCTTC
>NA|TRBJ2-7|NA|14|TRBV6-4
CASSDSTPPVEQYF
TGTGCCAGCAGTGACTCGACTCCGCCCGTCGAGCAGTACTTC
>TRBD2|TRBJ2-5|NA|16|TRBV25-1
CASSEGSGLGIRGQYF
TGTGCCAGCAGTGAAGGCTCGGGACTAGGGATCCGGGGGCAGTACTTC
>NA|TRBJ2-7|NA|18|TRBV7-9
CASSLEGTDTKGTYEQYF
TGTGCCAGCAGCTTAGAGGGGACGGACACTAAGGGGACCTACGAGCAGTACTTC
>NA|TRBJ2-1|few|15|TRBV7-2
CASRPRGQKYNEQFF
TGTGCCAGCAGACCGAGGGGCCAGAAATACAATGAGCAGTTCTTC
>TRBD1|TRBJ1-5|once|15|TRBV16
CASSLHDRANQPQHF
TGTGCCAGCAGCCTACATGACAGGGCCAATCAGCCCCAGCATTTT
>NA|TRBJ2-7|NA|16|TRBV5-5
CASSLEFPGYYYEQYF
TGTGCCAGCAGCTTGGAGTTTCCGGGGTACTACTACGAGCAGTACTTC
>NA|TRBJ2-7|NA|16|TRBV7-8
CASSLVGRTASYEQYF
TGTGCCAGCAGCTTAGTCGGCAGGACTGCGTCCTACGAGCAGTACTTC
>NA|TRBJ2-5|few|18|TRBV11-2
CASSLHLSVRRGQETQYF
TGTGCCAGCAGCTTACACCTGTCCGTTAGGAGAGGACAAGAGACCCAGTACTTC
>TRBD2|TRBJ2-1|NA|19|TRBV7-2
CASSLGIGTSRRMDNEQFF
TGTGCCAGCAGCTTAGGGATAGGGACTAGCAGGAGAATGGACAATGAGCAGTTCTTC
>NA|TRBJ1-1|many|14|TRBV3-1
CASSSHLQNTEAFF
TGTGCCAGCAGCTCACACCTCCAGAACACTGAAGCTTTCTTT
>TRBD1|TRBJ2-1|NA|14|TRBV7-3
CASSLGQANNEQFF
TGTGCCAGCAGCTTGGGACAGGCAAACAATGAGCAGTTCTTC
>NA|TRBJ2-5|few|16|TRBV28
CASSRRVGFNTETQYF
TGTGCCAGCAGTCGCCGGGTGGGCTTTAATACGGAGACCCAGTACTTC
>NA|TRBJ2-1|many|13|TRBV2
CASSEGTYNEQFF
TGTGCCAGCAGCGAAGGGACCTACAATGAGCAGTTCTTC
>TRBD2|TRBJ2-1|few|20|TRBV7-9
CASRPGTSGRAGVPYNEQFF
TGTGCCAGCAGACCAGGGACTAGCGGGAGGGCCGGGGTGCCCTACAATGAGCAGTTCTTC
>TRBD1|TRBJ1-2|NA|15|TRBV3-1
CASSQEGSGGYGYTF
TGTGCCAGCAGCCAAGAAGGCTCAGGGGGCTATGGCTACACCTTC
>NA|TRBJ2-3|few|15|TRBV9
CASSVATTGTDTQYF
TGTGCCAGCAGCGTAGCTACCACGGGCACAGATACGCAGTATTTT
>NA|TRBJ2-7|few|17|TRBV2
CASKGRGSSHNSYEQYF
TGTGCCAGCAAGGGCAGGGGTAGTTCCCACAATTCCTACGAGCAGTACTTC
>NA|TRBJ2-7|NA|15|TRBV6-6
CASRAPQGEGSEQYF
TGTGCCAGCAGGGCACCACAGGGGGAGGGTTCGGAGCAGTACTTC
>NA|TRBJ2-1|NA|13|TRBV15
CATSRDRPGQQFF
TGTGCCACCAGCAGAGATAGGCCGGGACAGCAGTTCTTC
>NA|TRBJ2-1|NA|14|TRBV27
CASSFQGGVNEQFF
TGTGCCAGCAGCTTCCAGGGGGGGGTTAATGAGCAGTTCTTC
>NA|TRBJ2-4|few|14|TRBV7-9
CASSGERAKNIQYF
TGTGCCAGCAGCGGGGAGAGAGCCAAAAACATTCAGTACTTC
>NA|TRBJ2-7|NA|13|TRBV11-2
CASSSRLESEQYF
TGTGCCAGCAGCTCCAGACTAGAGAGCGAGCAGTACTTC
>NA|TRBJ2-5|NA|13|TRBV5-1
CASRFAGKETQYF
TGCGCCAGCAGATTTGCGGGGAAAGAGACCCAGTACTTC
>NA|TRBJ1-4|NA|14|TRBV10-3
CAISGGRGNEKLFF
TGTGCCATCAGTGGAGGAAGGGGTAACGAAAAACTGTTTTTT
>TRBD2|TRBJ2-1|NA|16|TRBV20-1
CSAGPLAGESYNEQFF
TGCAGTGCTGGCCCCCTAGCGGGAGAGTCCTACAATGAGCAGTTCTTC
>NA|TRBJ2-1|NA|16|TRBV4-2
CASRLHRDSAYNEQFF
TGTGCCAGCAGGTTGCACAGGGACTCCGCCTACAATGAGCAGTTCTTC
>TRBD1|TRBJ1-1|NA|14|TRBV20-1
CSARVGTGNTEAFF
TGCAGTGCTAGAGTCGGGACAGGTAACACTGAAGCTTTCTTT
>NA|TRBJ2-1|NA|12|TRBV27
CASNLGGDQQFF
TGTGCCAGCAACCTGGGGGGAGATCAGCAGTTCTTC
>TRBD2|TRBJ2-1|NA|15|TRBV2
CASTLTSGSLNEQFF
TGTGCCAGCACCCTAACTAGCGGGAGCCTTAATGAGCAGTTCTTC
>NA|TRBJ1-5|few|13|TRBV12-3/TRBV12-4
CASSRGHNQPQHF
TGTGCCAGCAGTCGGGGCCACAATCAGCCCCAGCATTTT
>NA|TRBJ2-1|few|15|TRBV5-1
CASSLDGARDNEQFF
TGCGCCAGCAGCTTGGATGGGGCTAGGGACAATGAGCAGTTCTTC
>TRBD1|TRBJ2-3|NA|15|TRBV27
CASRQGQGARDTQYF
TGTGCCAGCAGACAAGGACAGGGGGCGAGAGATACGCAGTATTTT
>NA|TRBJ1-2|many|14|TRBV12-3/TRBV12-4
CASSLGHPYYGYTF
TGTGCCAGCAGTTTAGGACATCCCTACTATGGCTACACCTTC
>NA|TRBJ1-1|NA|13|TRBV10-3
CAITEGGNTEAFF
TGTGCCATCACTGAAGGTGGAAACACTGAAGCTTTCTTT
>TRBD2|TRBJ2-7|NA|20|TRBV10-2
CASTRVQVGGRALIFYEQYF
TGCGCCAGCACCAGAGTCCAAGTGGGCGGGAGGGCCCTGATCTTCTACGAGCAGTACTTC
>NA|TRBJ2-3|NA|15|TRBV12-3/TRBV12-4
CASSLGRATTDTQYF
TGTGCCAGCAGTTTAGGGCGGGCGACCACAGATACGCAGTATTTT
>TRBD2|TRBJ2-4|few|16|TRBV20-1
CSASPGLAGAKNIQYF
TGCAGTGCTAGTCCCGGACTAGCGGGGGCCAAAAACATTCAGTACTTC
>NA|TRBJ2-7|NA|14|TRBV6-1
CASSGLDESYEQYF
TGTGCCAGCAGTGGGCTAGATGAGTCCTACGAGCAGTACTTC
>TRBD2|TRBJ2-7|NA|14|TRBV10-3
CAISPGLVSYEQYF
TGTGCCATCAGTCCGGGACTAGTTTCCTACGAGCAGTACTTC
>NA|TRBJ2-1|few|11|TRBV29-1
CSAWQGNEQFF
TGCAGCGCCTGGCAAGGGAATGAGCAGTTCTTC
>TRBD1|TRBJ1-5|NA|12|TRBV20-1
CSAARGVQPQHF
TGCAGTGCTGCCAGGGGGGTCCAGCCCCAGCATTTT
>NA|TRBJ1-6|NA|16|TRBV20-1
CSARASGSSYNSPLHF
TGCAGTGCTAGAGCCTCGGGGAGCTCCTATAATTCACCCCTCCACTTT
>NA|TRBJ2-7|few|15|TRBV3-1
CASSQSPDSSYEQYF
TGTGCCAGCAGCCAATCCCCGGACAGCTCCTACGAGCAGTACTTC
>NA|TRBJ2-7|many|17|TRBV5-1
CASSLEGGAVTYYEQYF
TGCGCCAGCAGCTTGGAAGGTGGAGCAGTTACTTACTACGAGCAGTACTTC
>TRBD2|TRBJ2-7|few|14|TRBV7-2
CASSLVPSGYEQYF
TGTGCCAGCAGCTTAGTTCCTAGCGGTTACGAGCAGTACTTC
>NA|TRBJ1-1|NA|16|TRBV18
CASSPGKGKVNTEAFF
TGTGCCAGCTCACCAGGGAAAGGGAAGGTAAACACTGAAGCTTTCTTT
>NA|TRBJ1-5|few|15|TRBV3-1
CASTPSHGSNQPQHF
TGTGCCAGCACCCCAAGCCATGGTAGCAATCAGCCCCAGCATTTT
>TRBD2|TRBJ2-7|NA|15|TRBV9
CASSVTGTIYNEQYF
TGTGCCAGCAGCGTCACCGGGACTATCTACAATGAGCAGTACTTC